What follows is one T cell receptor (beta chain) and its context. These data come from a study of blood T cell repertoires in COVID-19. The CDR3 is 14 amino acids. After removal of 4 bases from V and 7 bases from J, the junction contained 5 bases not matched to a gene. The germline V gene encodes CDR1 SGHRS and CDR2 YFSETQ. The assay was immunoSEQ multiplex PCR, and TCRdb's table has in-frame clones only and misses some. The sample shows 200,000 to 250,000 clones, approximately 80% of them seen only once. This TCR derives from a woman over 75 with COVID-19, enrolled during active disease. The V call is TRBV5-1, the J call TRBJ2-3; 11 bases line up with TRBD2. Sequencing used peripheral blood. For the CDR3, the DNA is TGCGCCAGCAGCCCTACTAGCGGGGGTAATACGCAGTATTTT. This translates into CASSPTSGGNTQYF.